What follows is one T cell receptor (beta chain) and its context. Antigen specificity is unknown. V gave up 1 base and J gave up 3 bases, with 8 bases separating them. The CDR3 is 14 residues long. Germline V gene sequence: CDR1 SGHDT, CDR2 YYEEEE. Criteria for exclusion of patients were uncontrolled infection, other autoimmune disease, pregnancy or lactation. Diagnostic decisions used clinical symptoms, serum thyroxine and TRAb, thyroid ultrasound and orbital computed tomography. Using RNA transcripts as the source, TCR beta CDR3 regions were amplified. Carried out on the TCR CDR3, a first-round RT-PCR used the HTBI primer set. TCRdb reanalysed the multiplex PCR reads using MiXCR and keeps one entry per CDR3 protein. The table records hundreds of thousands of distinct CDR3 sequences, 12% to 15% of them present only once. This record belongs to a study of T cells in Graves' hyperthyroidism and ophthalmopathy.

The study's findings and limits: Clonotypes that were expanded in thyroid above 0.001 mostly appeared in blood too.

The genes are TRBV5-6 and TRBJ2-1, with D unclear. Sample: blood. The sequence was collected from a middle-aged woman with Graves' ophthalmopathy. The CDR3 reads CASSLYDFYNEQFF. Written as DNA, the CDR3 is TGTGCCAGCAGCTTGTATGACTTCTACAATGAGCAGTTCTTC.